Reported below is one TCR beta chain. The data are from a study of blood T cell repertoires in COVID-19. Overall study context: Material from acute and convalescent COVID-19 was sourced from the United States, Italy and Spain. T cells, B-cell-depleted T cells, or PBMCs supplied cDNA or gDNA.

Original methodology: Amplification with reference gene primers provided the estimates of nucleated cell counts. Clones were sequenced by immunoSEQ multiplex PCR, and TCRdb holds only the in-frame ones, with some missing. V, J and clone size were drawn from that table, and D and trimming were deduced from the DNA. The sample comprises about 85,000 clones, approximately 80% of which are singletons, and roughly 13% rests with the top ten. CDR3 size: 18 residues. This chain links TRBV21-1 with TRBJ2-2; no DNA check was done on the table's D call, TRBD2. TRBV21-1 is a documented pseudogene. The source material was peripheral blood. This TCR derives from a human donor in a cohort sampled during active COVID-19. For the CDR3, the DNA is TGTGCCAGCAGCAAAGGCTGCCTGCCTAATCGTAACACCGGGGAGCTGTTTTTT. Translating gives CASSKGCLPNRNTGELFF.